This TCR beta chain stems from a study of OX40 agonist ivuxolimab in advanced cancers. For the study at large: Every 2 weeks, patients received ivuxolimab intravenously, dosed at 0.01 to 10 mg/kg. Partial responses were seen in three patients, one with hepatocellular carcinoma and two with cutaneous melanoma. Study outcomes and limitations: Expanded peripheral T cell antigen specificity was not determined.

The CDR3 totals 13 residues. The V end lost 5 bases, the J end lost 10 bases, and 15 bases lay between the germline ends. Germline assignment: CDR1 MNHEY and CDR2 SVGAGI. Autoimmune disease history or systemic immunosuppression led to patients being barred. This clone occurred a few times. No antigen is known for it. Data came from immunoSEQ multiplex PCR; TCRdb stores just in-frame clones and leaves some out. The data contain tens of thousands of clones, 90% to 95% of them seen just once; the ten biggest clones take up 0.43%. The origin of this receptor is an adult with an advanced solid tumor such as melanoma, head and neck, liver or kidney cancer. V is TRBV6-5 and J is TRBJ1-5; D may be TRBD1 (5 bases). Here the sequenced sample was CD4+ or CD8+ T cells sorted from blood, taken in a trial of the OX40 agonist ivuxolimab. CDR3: CASSRDGQGPQHF. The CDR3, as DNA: TGTGCCAGCAGTCGGGACGGCCAAGGACCCCAGCATTTT.